The 24 T cell receptor beta chains reported below all come from one sample, sequenced in a study of CD8 T cells in ankylosing spondylitis. TCRdb reprocessed the 5' RACE reads via MiXCR and lists one record per CDR3 protein. The table has about 270,000 distinct CDR3 sequences, under 35% seen once. Sequenced material: blood, either unsorted or a sorted T cell fraction (not recorded which). Receptor source: a male donor with ankylosing spondylitis or in good health (not recorded which).

The chain has TRBV7-9 and TRBJ2-1; D ambiguous. This CDR3 is built from 12 residues. Germline-derived CDR1 and CDR2 are SEHNR and FQNEAQ (reference sequence). The ends were cut back, 8 bases at V and 9 bases at J, with 14 bases in the middle. CDR3 amino acids: CASRKTRPEQFF. CDR3 DNA: TGTGCCAGCCGGAAAACCCGCCCTGAGCAGTTCTTC.

The chain has TRBV30 and TRBJ2-2; 8 bases are a match to TRBD2. Germline lookup yields CDR1 GTSNPN and CDR2 SVGIG (reference sequence). The CDR3 is 15 residues long. V was clipped by 0 bases and J by 1 base; unmatched bases: 1. The DNA of the CDR3 is TGTGCCTGGAGTGTCGGGGGGGTGAACACCGGGGAGCTGTTTTTT. Translated: CAWSVGGVNTGELFF.

The chain carries TRBV6-6 and TRBJ2-1, with TRBD1 matching 9 bases. The CDR3 is 12 amino acids. Looked up from germline, CDR1 is MNHNY and CDR2 is SVGAGI (reference sequence). Unmatched junction bases numbered 2, after V lost 2 bases and J lost 12 bases. This chain's CDR3 is CASSYMGQGQFF. The DNA for the CDR3 is TGTGCCAGCAGTTACATGGGACAGGGGCAGTTCTTC.

The chain couples TRBV27 to TRBJ1-1, with D unresolved. Germline CDR1 and CDR2: MNHEY and SMNVEV (reference sequence). V lost 5 bases to trimming and J lost 8 bases, with 12 bases between them. The CDR3 consists of 12 residues. The CDR3 sequence is CASSNLRLEAFF. The CDR3 bases are TGTGCCAGCAGTAATTTGAGGCTGGAAGCTTTCTTT.

This chain joins TRBV12-3 or TRBV12-4 and TRBJ2-5, with 10 bases lining up with TRBD2. After removal of 6 bases from V and 2 bases from J, the junction contained 3 bases not matched to a gene. CDR3 length equals 14 residues. The CDR3 spells CASRRLAGQETQYF. Here the CDR3 DNA reads TGTGCCAGCAGACGACTAGCGGGTCAAGAGACCCAGTACTTC.

The chain uses TRBV19 and TRBJ2-7; TRBD1 is a possible D gene (6 bases). V dropped 0 bases and J dropped 2 bases, with 11 bases sitting between them. Germline V gene data show CDR1 as LNHDA and CDR2 as SQIVND (reference sequence). The CDR3 is made up of 15 amino acids. CDR3 in amino acids: CASSIDRDTTYEQYF. DNA of the CDR3: TGTGCCAGTAGTATAGATCGGGACACTACCTACGAGCAGTACTTC. The full variable domain, with the rest looked up from reference TRBV19 and TRBJ2-7, is DGGITQSPKYLFRKEGQNVTLSCEQNLNHDAMYWYRQDPGQGLRLIYYSQIVNDFQKGDIAEGYSVSREKKESFPLTVTSAQKNPTAFYLCASSIDRDTTYEQYFGPGTRLTVT.

This clonotype was picked up a small number of times. This chain joins TRBV20-1 and TRBJ1-1; possibly TRBD1 for D (5 bases). The V gene's germline CDR1 is DFQATT and CDR2 SNEGSKA (reference sequence). The CDR3 is made up of 14 amino acids. Trimming shortened V by 6 bases and J by 4 bases, and 18 bases separated the two germline ends. The CDR3: CSARHFRDPTEAFF. In DNA form, the CDR3 reads TGCAGTGCCCGCCATTTCCGGGACCCCACTGAAGCTTTCTTT.

This clonotype was detected a few times. The chain uses TRBV7-9 and TRBJ2-3; 10 bases line up with TRBD1. The CDR3 extends over 17 amino acids. J gave up 3 bases and V 5 bases, and 11 bases lay outside the gene matches. Germline CDR1 reads SEHNR; CDR2 reads FQNEAQ (reference sequence). The DNA for the CDR3 is TGTGCCAGCAGCCCCATGACAGGGGGCGAGAGGACAGATACGCAGTATTTT. Protein sequence: CASSPMTGGERTDTQYF.

On this clonotype itself: Mismatch with germline at one junction end may stem from a read error. The chain joins TRBV6-5 to TRBJ1-1; D gene unclear. In germline, CDR1 is MNHEY, CDR2 SVGAGI. The CDR3 loop spans 10 amino acids. The CDR3 protein is CANIYSKKVF. CDR3 in DNA: TGTGCTAATATATACTCAAAAAAAGTCTTT.

The rearrangement joins TRBV3-1 to TRBJ1-1; tentative D call: TRBD1 (6 bases). The germline gives CDR1 LGHDT, CDR2 YNNKEL (reference sequence). V lost 3 bases and J lost 5, with 7 bases in between. This CDR3 has 12 residues. CDR3 sequence (DNA): TGTGCCAGCAGCCATCAGGGGACTGAAGCTTTCTTT. It encodes CASSHQGTEAFF.

J is TRBJ1-5 and V is TRBV12-3 or TRBV12-4, with a tentative D call TRBD1 (6 bases). With 6 bases removed from V and 7 bases from J, the gap between germline ends came to 10 bases. The CDR3 extends over 12 amino acids. CDR3 amino acids: CASRIGGQPQHF. The DNA for the CDR3 is TGTGCCAGCAGAATAGGGGGACAGCCCCAGCATTTT.

The V gene is TRBV12-3 or TRBV12-4, the J gene TRBJ2-5; TRBD1 matches at 10 bases. The CDR3 is made up of 15 amino acids. V was pared by 7 bases and J by 0 bases, with 5 bases of the junction left unmatched. The CDR3 is CASTLGQGYQETQYF. CDR3 nucleotides: TGTGCCAGCACCCTGGGACAGGGGTACCAAGAGACCCAGTACTTC.

This chain joins TRBV3-1 and TRBJ2-1; 8 bases match TRBD1. Germline V gene data show CDR1 as LGHDT and CDR2 as YNNKEL (reference sequence). V gave up 6 bases and J gave up 4 bases; unmatched junction bases: 8. This CDR3 has 15 residues. The CDR3, as DNA: TGTGCCAGCAGGACAGGGGATGCGTTGTACAATGAGCAGTTCTTC. It specifies CASRTGDALYNEQFF.

This clonotype was detected ten times or more. The chain is built from TRBV20-1 and TRBJ2-5; 7 positions match TRBD2. V shed 1 base and J 5 bases; nucleotides not matched to a gene: 7. Germline CDR1 DFQATT, CDR2 SNEGSKA (reference sequence). The CDR3 extends over 14 amino acids. CDR3 residues: CSARVRTSGETQYF. The CDR3 DNA sequence: TGCAGTGCTAGAGTGAGGACTAGTGGGGAGACCCAGTACTTC.

This chain uses TRBV7-9 with TRBJ2-5; tentatively, D is TRBD2 (6 bases). Germline V gene sequence: CDR1 SEHNR, CDR2 FQNEAQ (reference sequence). CDR3 size: 13 residues. V was cut by 3 bases and J by 4 bases, with 9 bases left in between. The CDR3 reads CASSFVGGETQYF. The CDR3 DNA reads TGTGCCAGCAGCTTCGTGGGGGGAGAGACCCAGTACTTC.

This clonotype was counted between two and nine times. This chain connects TRBV20-1 to TRBJ2-7; 11 bases align to TRBD1. Germline CDR1 reads DFQATT; CDR2 reads SNEGSKA (reference sequence). Trimming took 7 bases from V and 1 from J; bases not matched to a gene: 21. The CDR3 sequence is 19 residues long. CDR3 amino acids: CSVPSLGQGAPLGSYEQYF. The CDR3, as DNA: TGCAGTGTGCCCTCCCTCGGACAGGGGGCCCCCCTCGGGTCCTACGAGCAGTACTTC.

This chain uses TRBV12-3 or TRBV12-4 with TRBJ2-4; TRBD2 is a possible D gene (5 bases). V lost 6 bases to trimming and J lost 8 bases, with 8 bases between them. This CDR3 region has 11 residues. The chain's CDR3 is CASRLGDIQYF. The CDR3 nucleotides are TGTGCCAGCAGGCTGGGAGACATTCAGTACTTC.

J is TRBJ2-1 and V is TRBV10-3; 9 bases are shared with TRBD2. This CDR3 region has 15 residues. Germline V gives CDR1 ENHRY, CDR2 SYGVKD. J lost 0 bases, V lost 7 bases, and 4 bases had no gene match. CDR3 sequence reads: CAIMVSGGSYNEQFF. For the CDR3, the DNA is TGTGCCATCATGGTTAGCGGGGGCTCCTACAATGAGCAGTTCTTC.

This clonotype occurred a few times. The J gene is TRBJ2-3, the V gene TRBV20-1; perhaps TRBD1 as D (5 bases). The CDR3 has 14 residues. Trimming cost V 6 bases and J 2 bases, with 15 bases left between them. Germline assignment: CDR1 DFQATT and CDR2 SNEGSKA (reference sequence). The CDR3, as DNA: TGCAGTGCCCGGACAAGCTTTTTCACAGATACGCAGTATTTT. Its translation is CSARTSFFTDTQYF.

The V call is TRBV6-1, the J call TRBJ2-7; 8 positions agree with TRBD1. CDR3 length equals 16 residues. Germline loops: CDR1 MNHNS, CDR2 SASEGT. V lost 5 bases, J lost 2 bases, and 11 bases stayed unmatched. In nucleotides, the CDR3 is TGTGCCAGCAGTAATCAGGACAGGGCGTCCGCCTACGAGCAGTACTTC. It encodes CASSNQDRASAYEQYF.

CDR3 sequence reads: CASSLGRVPQETQYF. The DNA of the CDR3 is TGTGCCAGCAGCTTAGGCAGGGTCCCCCAAGAGACCCAGTACTTC. V usage is TRBV7-9 and J usage is TRBJ2-5; tentative D call: TRBD1 (5 bases). There are 15 residues in the CDR3. V lost 1 base and J lost 1, with 10 bases in between. CDR1 and CDR2 (germline): SEHNR, FQNEAQ (reference sequence).

V and J are TRBV9 and TRBJ2-2, with D perhaps assigned TRBD1 or TRBD2 (5 bases each). This CDR3 region has 15 residues. CDR1 is SGDLS, CDR2 YYNGEE, per germline. Trimming removed 2 bases from V and 0 bases from J, with 8 bases in between. CDR3 bases: TGTGCCAGCAGCGTTGGGGGTTCGAACACCGGGGAGCTGTTTTTT. It translates to CASSVGGSNTGELFF.

This clonotype has just a few counts. The chain carries TRBV5-1 and TRBJ2-1, with a weak D call TRBD1 (6 bases). The CDR3 has 14 amino acids. In germline, CDR1 is SGHRS, CDR2 YFSETQ. Trimming pared 4 bases from V and 5 bases from J, leaving 13 bases between. The CDR3 region has the DNA TGCGCCAGCAGCACCGGGGACATAGACAATGAGCAGTTCTTC. Translated, it gives CASSTGDIDNEQFF.

This clonotype showed up just once. The gene calls are TRBV5-6 and TRBJ1-1, with TRBD1 identical over 9 bases. Germline lookup yields CDR1 SGHDT and CDR2 YYEEEE. The CDR3 loop spans 16 amino acids. The V gene end was trimmed by 0 bases and the J gene end by 4 bases; junction bases not matched to a gene: 7. Here the CDR3 DNA reads TGTGCCAGCAGCTTGGCTGGGACAGGGTCTGCCACTGAAGCTTTCTTT. It encodes CASSLAGTGSATEAFF.